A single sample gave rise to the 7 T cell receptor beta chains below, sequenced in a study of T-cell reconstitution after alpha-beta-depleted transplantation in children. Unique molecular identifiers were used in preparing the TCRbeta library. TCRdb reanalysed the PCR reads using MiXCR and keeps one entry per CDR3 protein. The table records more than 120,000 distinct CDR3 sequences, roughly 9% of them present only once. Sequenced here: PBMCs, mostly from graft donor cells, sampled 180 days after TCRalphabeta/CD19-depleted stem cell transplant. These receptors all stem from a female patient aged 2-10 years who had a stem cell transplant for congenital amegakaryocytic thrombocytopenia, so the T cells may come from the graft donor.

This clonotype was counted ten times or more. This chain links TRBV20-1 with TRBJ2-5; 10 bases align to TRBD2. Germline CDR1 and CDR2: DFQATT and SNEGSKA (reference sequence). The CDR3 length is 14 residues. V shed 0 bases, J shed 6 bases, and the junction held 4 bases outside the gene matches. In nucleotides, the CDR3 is TGCAGTGCTAGAGATTCTAGCGGGGGACAGACCCAGTACTTC. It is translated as CSARDSSGGQTQYF.

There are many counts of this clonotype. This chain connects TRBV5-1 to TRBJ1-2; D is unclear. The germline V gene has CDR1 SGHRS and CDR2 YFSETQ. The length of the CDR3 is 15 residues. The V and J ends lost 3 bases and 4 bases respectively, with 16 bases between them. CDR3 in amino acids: CASSSIGPPAYGYTF. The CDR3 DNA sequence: TGCGCCAGCAGCTCGATTGGACCCCCAGCCTATGGCTACACCTTC.

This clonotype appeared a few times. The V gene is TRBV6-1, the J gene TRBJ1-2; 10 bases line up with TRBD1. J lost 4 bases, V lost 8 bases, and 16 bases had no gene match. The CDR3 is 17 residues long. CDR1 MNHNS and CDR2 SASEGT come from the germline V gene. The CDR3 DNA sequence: TGTGCCAGCTCCTCCGCCCCCGGGACAGGGGAGGGCTATGGCTACACCTTC. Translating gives CASSSAPGTGEGYGYTF.

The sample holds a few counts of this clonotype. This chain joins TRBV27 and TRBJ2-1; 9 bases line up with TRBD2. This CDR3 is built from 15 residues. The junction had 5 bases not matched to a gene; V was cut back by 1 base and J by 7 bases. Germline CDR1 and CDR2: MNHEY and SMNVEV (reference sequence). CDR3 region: CASSLFAGGGNEQFF. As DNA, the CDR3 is TGTGCCAGCAGTTTATTTGCGGGAGGGGGGAATGAGCAGTTCTTC.

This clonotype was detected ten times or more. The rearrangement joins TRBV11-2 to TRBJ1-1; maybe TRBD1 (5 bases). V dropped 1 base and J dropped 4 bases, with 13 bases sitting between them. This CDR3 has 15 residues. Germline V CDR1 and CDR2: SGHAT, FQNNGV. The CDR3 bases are TGTGCCAGCAGCTTAGCGGTGGGGCTGGGCACTGAAGCTTTCTTT. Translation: CASSLAVGLGTEAFF.

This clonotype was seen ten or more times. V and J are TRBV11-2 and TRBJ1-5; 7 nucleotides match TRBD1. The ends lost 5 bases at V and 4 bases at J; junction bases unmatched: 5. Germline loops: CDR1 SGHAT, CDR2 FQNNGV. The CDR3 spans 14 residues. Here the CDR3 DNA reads TGTGCCAGCAGCCGGGGACAGCCTAATCAGCCCCAGCATTTT. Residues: CASSRGQPNQPQHF.

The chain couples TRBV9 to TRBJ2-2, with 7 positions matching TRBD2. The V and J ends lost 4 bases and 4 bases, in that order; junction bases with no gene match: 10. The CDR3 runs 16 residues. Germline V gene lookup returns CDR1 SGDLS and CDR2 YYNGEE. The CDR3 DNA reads TGTGCCAGCAGCCGGGCCCAGGGAGGGCCCACCGGGGAGCTGTTTTTT. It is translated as CASSRAQGGPTGELFF.